Listed below are T cell receptor beta chains from one sample, sequenced in a study of cytomegalovirus exposure and HLA in healthy donors. Libraries were prepared by immunoSEQ multiplex PCR; TCRdb keeps only in-frame clonotypes and omits some of them. The sample includes around 130,000 clones, roughly 84% of them seen just once. Sequencing was done on a sample of PBMCs. These TCRs come from a boy aged 10-17 years in good health and CMV-seronegative. Each CDR3 is given with its conserved first and last residue. The D gene is left open where the match is weak. Clone size is given for some rows only: seen once, a few or many times, or a class if the clone is expanded.

d_call: NA; j_call: TRBJ1-5; v_call: TRBV6-5; clone_size: NA; cdr3_aa: CASSPDRGQPQHF; cdr3_nt: TGTGCCAGCAGTCCTGACAGAGGACAGCCCCAGCATTTT
d_call: NA; j_call: TRBJ1-5; v_call: TRBV2; clone_size: NA; cdr3_aa: CASRLDGGSNQPQHF; cdr3_nt: TGTGCCAGCAGGCTCGACGGGGGAAGCAATCAGCCCCAGCATTTT
d_call: NA; j_call: TRBJ2-7; v_call: TRBV27; clone_size: NA; cdr3_aa: CASSTGRGPYEQYF; cdr3_nt: TGTGCCAGCAGCACCGGGCGGGGGCCCTACGAGCAGTACTTC
d_call: NA; j_call: TRBJ1-4; v_call: TRBV5-4; clone_size: NA; cdr3_aa: CASSYRDEKLFF; cdr3_nt: TGTGCCAGCAGCTACAGGGATGAAAAACTGTTTTTT
d_call: NA; j_call: TRBJ1-2; v_call: TRBV7-2; clone_size: once; cdr3_aa: CASSQSQVGAVYGYTF; cdr3_nt: TGTGCCAGCAGCCAATCACAGGTTGGGGCGGTCTATGGCTACACCTTC
d_call: TRBD2; j_call: TRBJ2-5; v_call: TRBV6-5; clone_size: NA; cdr3_aa: CPTSNRGGEQYF; cdr3_nt: TGTCCAACCAGCAACCGGGGGGGTGAGCAGTACTTC
d_call: NA; j_call: TRBJ1-1; v_call: TRBV5-4; clone_size: once; cdr3_aa: CASSLVPGTVTEAFF; cdr3_nt: TGTGCCAGCAGCTTGGTCCCGGGAACGGTAACTGAAGCTTTCTTT
d_call: TRBD1; j_call: TRBJ1-3; v_call: TRBV4-2; clone_size: once; cdr3_aa: CASSQQIRTGFGNTIYF; cdr3_nt: TGTGCCAGCAGCCAACAAATACGGACAGGGTTTGGAAACACCATATATTTT
d_call: TRBD2; j_call: TRBJ2-3; v_call: TRBV19; clone_size: NA; cdr3_aa: CASRTSASTDTQYF; cdr3_nt: TGTGCCAGTAGGACTAGCGCTAGCACAGATACGCAGTATTTT
d_call: NA; j_call: TRBJ2-7; v_call: TRBV30; clone_size: NA; cdr3_aa: CAWSRTDSYEQYF; cdr3_nt: TGTGCCTGGAGTCGGACAGACTCCTACGAGCAGTACTTC
d_call: NA; j_call: TRBJ1-2; v_call: TRBV28; clone_size: NA; cdr3_aa: CASSLQTYGYTF; cdr3_nt: TGTGCCAGCAGTTTACAAACATATGGCTACACCTTC
d_call: NA; j_call: TRBJ1-1; v_call: TRBV7-9; clone_size: NA; cdr3_aa: CASSLPTGGLAFF; cdr3_nt: TGTGCCAGCAGCCTCCCAACGGGGGGCCTGGCTTTCTTT
d_call: TRBD2; j_call: TRBJ2-1; v_call: TRBV9; clone_size: NA; cdr3_aa: CASSAWGLAGGYEQFF; cdr3_nt: TGTGCCAGCAGCGCCTGGGGACTAGCGGGAGGATATGAGCAGTTCTTC
d_call: NA; j_call: TRBJ1-3; v_call: TRBV21-1; clone_size: NA; cdr3_aa: CASTLPGQGALSSGNTIYF; cdr3_nt: TGTGCCAGCACCCTACCGGGACAGGGGGCCCTAAGCTCTGGAAACACCATATATTTT
d_call: TRBD1; j_call: TRBJ2-5; v_call: TRBV6-5; clone_size: NA; cdr3_aa: CASMRRTGSETQYF; cdr3_nt: TGTGCCAGCATGAGAAGGACAGGGTCGGAGACCCAGTACTTC
d_call: TRBD2; j_call: TRBJ2-1; v_call: TRBV20-1; clone_size: NA; cdr3_aa: CSPTSGNEQFF; cdr3_nt: TGCAGTCCCACTAGCGGCAATGAGCAGTTCTTC
d_call: TRBD1; j_call: TRBJ1-1; v_call: TRBV5-7; clone_size: NA; cdr3_aa: CASSLRTGAGAFF; cdr3_nt: TGTGCCAGCAGCTTACGGACAGGGGCGGGGGCTTTCTTT
d_call: NA; j_call: TRBJ2-7; v_call: TRBV7-8; clone_size: NA; cdr3_aa: CASSLESGMLDEQYF; cdr3_nt: TGTGCCAGCAGCTTAGAGTCAGGGATGCTGGACGAGCAGTACTTC
d_call: TRBD2; j_call: TRBJ2-1; v_call: TRBV5-1; clone_size: once; cdr3_aa: CASSPGTSGGSYNEQFF; cdr3_nt: TGCGCCAGCAGCCCGGGGACTAGCGGAGGCTCCTACAATGAGCAGTTCTTC
d_call: TRBD1; j_call: TRBJ1-4; v_call: TRBV25-1; clone_size: once; cdr3_aa: CASSARTGVREKLFF; cdr3_nt: TGTGCCAGCAGTGCCCGGACAGGGGTTAGAGAAAAACTGTTTTTT
d_call: NA; j_call: TRBJ2-7; v_call: TRBV6-5; clone_size: NA; cdr3_aa: CASSYGGSAGEQYF; cdr3_nt: TGTGCCAGCAGTTACGGCGGGTCCGCGGGGGAGCAGTACTTC
d_call: TRBD2; j_call: TRBJ2-7; v_call: TRBV7-8; clone_size: NA; cdr3_aa: CASSLGGRGYEQYF; cdr3_nt: TGTGCCAGCAGCTTAGGCGGGAGAGGTTACGAGCAGTACTTC
d_call: TRBD1; j_call: TRBJ2-7; v_call: TRBV5-5; clone_size: NA; cdr3_aa: CASSTGVDRGGEQYF; cdr3_nt: TGTGCCAGCAGCACAGGTGTGGACAGGGGAGGCGAGCAGTACTTC
d_call: NA; j_call: TRBJ2-3; v_call: TRBV7-9; clone_size: NA; cdr3_aa: CASSFREQDSTDTQYF; cdr3_nt: TGTGCCAGCAGCTTTCGCGAGCAGGATAGCACAGATACGCAGTATTTT
d_call: NA; j_call: TRBJ2-1; v_call: TRBV5-8; clone_size: NA; cdr3_aa: CASSLDVGATGFF; cdr3_nt: TGTGCCAGCAGCTTGGATGTCGGTGCGACAGGATTCTTC
d_call: NA; j_call: TRBJ1-5; v_call: TRBV19; clone_size: NA; cdr3_aa: CASTGSSNQPQHF; cdr3_nt: TGTGCCAGTACGGGATCGAGCAATCAGCCCCAGCATTTT
d_call: TRBD2; j_call: TRBJ2-3; v_call: TRBV5-1; clone_size: NA; cdr3_aa: CASSWTSGPQDTQYF; cdr3_nt: TGCGCCAGCAGCTGGACTAGCGGCCCCCAAGATACGCAGTATTTT
d_call: NA; j_call: TRBJ1-1; v_call: TRBV4-3; clone_size: few; cdr3_aa: CASSQKQGYTEAFF; cdr3_nt: TGCGCCAGCAGCCAAAAACAGGGATACACTGAAGCTTTCTTT
d_call: TRBD1; j_call: TRBJ2-7; v_call: TRBV5-8; clone_size: few; cdr3_aa: CASSLAGTGYEQYF; cdr3_nt: TGTGCCAGCAGCTTGGCCGGGACAGGCTACGAGCAGTACTTC
d_call: TRBD2; j_call: TRBJ2-7; v_call: TRBV7-9; clone_size: NA; cdr3_aa: CASSWGGEQYF; cdr3_nt: TGTGCCAGCAGCTGGGGGGGCGAGCAGTACTTC
d_call: NA; j_call: TRBJ1-1; v_call: TRBV19; clone_size: few; cdr3_aa: CASTGGDTEAFF; cdr3_nt: TGTGCCAGTACCGGGGGTGACACTGAAGCTTTCTTT
d_call: TRBD1; j_call: TRBJ2-1; v_call: TRBV4-3; clone_size: once; cdr3_aa: CASSQDLGGREQFF; cdr3_nt: TGCGCCAGCAGCCAAGATCTAGGGGGCCGGGAGCAGTTCTTC
d_call: NA; j_call: TRBJ2-3; v_call: TRBV6-5; clone_size: NA; cdr3_aa: CAGGYPTDTQYF; cdr3_nt: TGTGCCGGCGGCTACCCCACAGATACGCAGTATTTT
d_call: NA; j_call: TRBJ1-1; v_call: TRBV5-6; clone_size: NA; cdr3_aa: CASSWGSMPEAFF; cdr3_nt: TGTGCCAGCAGCTGGGGCTCGATGCCTGAAGCTTTCTTT
d_call: NA; j_call: TRBJ2-1; v_call: TRBV18; clone_size: NA; cdr3_aa: CASSGRGEQFF; cdr3_nt: TGTGCCAGCTCAGGTAGGGGGGAGCAGTTCTTC
d_call: NA; j_call: TRBJ1-2; v_call: TRBV5-1; clone_size: NA; cdr3_aa: CASSRLGETQGYTF; cdr3_nt: TGCGCCAGCAGCCGCCTTGGGGAGACGCAGGGCTACACCTTC
d_call: TRBD1; j_call: TRBJ2-2; v_call: TRBV5-4; clone_size: NA; cdr3_aa: CASRQQGANTGELFF; cdr3_nt: TGTGCCAGCAGGCAACAGGGGGCGAACACCGGGGAGCTGTTTTTT
d_call: TRBD1; j_call: TRBJ2-2; v_call: TRBV18; clone_size: NA; cdr3_aa: CASSPGTGDTGELFF; cdr3_nt: TGTGCCAGCTCACCAGGGACAGGGGACACCGGGGAGCTGTTTTTT
d_call: NA; j_call: TRBJ2-7; v_call: TRBV5-1; clone_size: NA; cdr3_aa: CASSFLGGSGNSYEQYF; cdr3_nt: TGCGCCAGCAGCTTCCTCGGGGGTAGCGGAAACTCCTACGAGCAGTACTTC
d_call: NA; j_call: TRBJ2-7; v_call: TRBV7-2; clone_size: NA; cdr3_aa: CASSSNSGAYEQYF; cdr3_nt: TGTGCCAGCAGCTCAAATTCAGGGGCCTACGAGCAGTACTTC
d_call: NA; j_call: TRBJ2-2; v_call: TRBV11-3; clone_size: NA; cdr3_aa: CASSTSTGELFF; cdr3_nt: TGTGCCAGCAGCACATCCACCGGGGAGCTGTTTTTT
d_call: NA; j_call: TRBJ2-1; v_call: TRBV13; clone_size: NA; cdr3_aa: CASSLDQGAGVNEQFF; cdr3_nt: TGTGCCAGCAGCTTGGATCAGGGGGCGGGGGTGAATGAGCAGTTCTTC
d_call: NA; j_call: TRBJ1-5; v_call: TRBV30; clone_size: NA; cdr3_aa: CAWNTGNNQPQHF; cdr3_nt: TGTGCCTGGAATACGGGGAACAATCAGCCCCAGCATTTT
d_call: NA; j_call: TRBJ2-3; v_call: TRBV6-1; clone_size: NA; cdr3_aa: CASSGQPLSTDTQYF; cdr3_nt: TGTGCCAGCAGTGGACAACCCCTTTCTACAGATACGCAGTATTTT
d_call: NA; j_call: TRBJ2-7; v_call: TRBV6-5; clone_size: NA; cdr3_aa: CASSYPTLGGVYEQYF; cdr3_nt: TGTGCCAGCAGTTACCCGACGTTAGGGGGTGTGTACGAGCAGTACTTC
d_call: TRBD2; j_call: TRBJ2-1; v_call: TRBV19; clone_size: NA; cdr3_aa: CASSAALAGIYNEQFF; cdr3_nt: TGTGCCAGTAGTGCCGCACTAGCGGGGATATACAATGAGCAGTTCTTC
d_call: TRBD1; j_call: TRBJ2-3; v_call: TRBV27; clone_size: NA; cdr3_aa: CASSLSRGQDTQYF; cdr3_nt: TGTGCCAGCAGTTTATCCAGGGGGCAAGATACGCAGTATTTT
d_call: TRBD2; j_call: TRBJ2-3; v_call: TRBV18; clone_size: once; cdr3_aa: CASSPGTSGRDTQYF; cdr3_nt: TGTGCCAGCTCACCTGGGACTAGCGGGAGAGATACGCAGTATTTT
d_call: NA; j_call: TRBJ1-2; v_call: TRBV29-1; clone_size: NA; cdr3_aa: CSVDQGIGYGYPF; cdr3_nt: TGCAGCGTTGACCAGGGGATCGGCTATGGCTACCCCTTC
d_call: NA; j_call: TRBJ1-4; v_call: TRBV19; clone_size: NA; cdr3_aa: CASSMRQGDQKLFF; cdr3_nt: TGTGCCAGTAGTATGCGGCAGGGTGATCAAAAACTGTTTTTT
d_call: NA; j_call: TRBJ2-7; v_call: TRBV7-8; clone_size: NA; cdr3_aa: CASSQTSWSEQYF; cdr3_nt: TGTGCCAGCAGCCAAACTAGCTGGTCCGAGCAGTACTTC
d_call: TRBD1; j_call: TRBJ2-7; v_call: TRBV6-5; clone_size: NA; cdr3_aa: CASSSRGLGSYEQYF; cdr3_nt: TGTGCCAGCAGTTCCAGGGGGCTGGGTTCCTACGAGCAGTACTTC
d_call: NA; j_call: TRBJ2-1; v_call: TRBV9; clone_size: NA; cdr3_aa: CASSVTSSGNNEQFF; cdr3_nt: TGTGCCAGCAGCGTAACTAGCTCCGGGAACAATGAGCAGTTCTTC
d_call: NA; j_call: TRBJ1-2; v_call: TRBV25-1; clone_size: NA; cdr3_aa: CASSEIARGVYTF; cdr3_nt: TGTGCCAGCAGTGAAATTGCTCGAGGTGTCTACACCTTC
d_call: NA; j_call: TRBJ2-2; v_call: TRBV15; clone_size: NA; cdr3_aa: CATSRAAGELFF; cdr3_nt: TGTGCCACCAGCAGAGCCGCCGGGGAGCTGTTTTTT
d_call: TRBD1; j_call: TRBJ1-2; v_call: TRBV7-3; clone_size: NA; cdr3_aa: CASSSPGGGGYPF; cdr3_nt: TGTGCCAGCAGCTCGCCAGGGGGCGGAGGCTACCCCTTC
d_call: NA; j_call: TRBJ1-1; v_call: TRBV11-2; clone_size: NA; cdr3_aa: CASSLDTGMGTEAFF; cdr3_nt: TGTGCCAGCAGCTTAGATACAGGGATGGGCACTGAAGCTTTCTTT
d_call: NA; j_call: TRBJ1-1; v_call: TRBV19; clone_size: NA; cdr3_aa: CASSIRPTRAYFAEAFF; cdr3_nt: TGTGCCAGTAGTATCAGGCCCACCAGGGCATATTTCGCTGAAGCTTTCTTT